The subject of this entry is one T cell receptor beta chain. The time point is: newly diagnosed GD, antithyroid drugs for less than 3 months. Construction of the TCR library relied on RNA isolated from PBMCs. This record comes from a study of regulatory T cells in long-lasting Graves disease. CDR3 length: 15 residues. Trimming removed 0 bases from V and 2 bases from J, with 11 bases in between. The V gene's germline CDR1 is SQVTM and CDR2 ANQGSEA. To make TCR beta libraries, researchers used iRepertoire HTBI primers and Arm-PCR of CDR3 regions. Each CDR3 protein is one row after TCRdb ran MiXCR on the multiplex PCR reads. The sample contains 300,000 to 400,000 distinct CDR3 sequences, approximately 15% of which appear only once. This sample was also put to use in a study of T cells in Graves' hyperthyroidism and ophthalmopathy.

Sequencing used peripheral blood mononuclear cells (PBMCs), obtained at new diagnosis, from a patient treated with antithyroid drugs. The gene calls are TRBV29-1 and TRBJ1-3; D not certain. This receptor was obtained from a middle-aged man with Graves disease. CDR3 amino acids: CSVEDGSSPGNTIYF. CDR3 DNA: TGCAGCGTTGAAGATGGGTCATCCCCTGGAAACACCATATATTTT.